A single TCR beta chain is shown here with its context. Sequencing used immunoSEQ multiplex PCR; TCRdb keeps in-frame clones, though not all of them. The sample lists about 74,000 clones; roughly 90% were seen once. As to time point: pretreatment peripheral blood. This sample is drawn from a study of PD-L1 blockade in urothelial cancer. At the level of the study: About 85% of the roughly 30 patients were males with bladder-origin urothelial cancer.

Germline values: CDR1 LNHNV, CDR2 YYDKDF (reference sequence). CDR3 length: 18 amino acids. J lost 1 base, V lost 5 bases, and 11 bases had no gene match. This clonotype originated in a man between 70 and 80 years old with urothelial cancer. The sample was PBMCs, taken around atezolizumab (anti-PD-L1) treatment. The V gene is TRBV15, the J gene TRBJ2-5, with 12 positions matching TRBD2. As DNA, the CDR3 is TGTGCCACCAGCGGACGGACTAGCGGGACGTACGGCCAAGAGACCCAGTACTTC. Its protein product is CATSGRTSGTYGQETQYF.